These 8 T cell receptor beta chains were all obtained from the same sample, sequenced in a study of T cell responses to AZD1222 COVID-19 vaccine. Sequenced by immunoSEQ multiplex PCR; TCRdb stores in-frame clones only, minus some. This sample yields 95,000 to 110,000 clones, of which roughly nine tenths are seen a single time; around 6.7% belongs to the top ten. Here the sequenced sample was peripheral blood, taken on day 0 of AZD1222 vaccination. The source is an adult in good health.

The J gene is TRBJ2-7, the V gene TRBV5-4; D ambiguous. Germline CDR1 and CDR2: SGHNT and YYREEE (reference sequence). CDR3 length: 11 amino acids. Trimming stripped 0 bases from V and 2 bases from J, with 0 bases between. CDR3: CASSLAYEQYF. The DNA for the CDR3 is TGTGCCAGCAGCTTGGCCTACGAGCAGTACTTC.

The CDR3 loop is CASSFSVDRRLAKNIQYF. The DNA of the CDR3 is TGTGCCAGCAGCTTTTCGGTGGACAGGCGACTAGCCAAAAACATTCAGTACTTC. The rearrangement uses TRBV7-8 and TRBJ2-4, with TRBD1 matching over 7 bases. V was clipped by 3 bases and J by 0 bases; unmatched bases: 11. This CDR3 comprises 18 residues. Germline V gives CDR1 SGHVS, CDR2 FQNEAQ.

The chain employs TRBV28 and TRBJ1-6; D gene ambiguous. Germline V gives CDR1 MDHEN, CDR2 SYDVKM. The V gene lost 5 bases and the J gene lost 0 bases, with 8 bases spanning the gap. This CDR3 spans 15 amino acids. CDR3 sequence (DNA): TGTGCCAGCAGTGGGTTCCGCTCCTATAATTCACCCCTCCACTTT. As protein: CASSGFRSYNSPLHF.

The J gene is TRBJ2-7, the V gene TRBV7-2; no clear D gene. The CDR3 runs 12 residues. V was shortened by 8 bases and J by 3 bases, with 11 bases between the two germline ends. Germline-derived CDR1 and CDR2 are SGHTA and FQGNSA. CDR3 in DNA: TGTGCCAGCGGAAACACCCGCTACGAGCAGTACTTC. It specifies CASGNTRYEQYF.

This rearrangement joins TRBV21-1 to TRBJ2-7; TRBD1 is the table's D call, not checked against the DNA. TRBV21-1 is reported as a pseudogene. The CDR3 length is 16 residues. CDR3 amino acids: CASSKGDRGPLYEQYF. The CDR3 bases are TGTGCCAGCAGCAAAGGGGACAGGGGGCCCCTCTACGAGCAGTACTTC.

The chain uses TRBV23-1 and TRBJ1-5; D is unresolved. TRBV23-1 is an ORF, with its function uncertain. With 0 bases removed from V and 0 bases from J, the gap between germline ends came to 9 bases. CDR3 size: 16 residues. Written as DNA, the CDR3 is TGCGCCAGCAGTCAATCGCCAGGAAATAGCAATCAGCCCCAGCATTTT. It encodes CASSQSPGNSNQPQHF.

The genes are TRBV7-3 and TRBJ2-5; TRBD1 agrees at 7 bases. Germline loops: CDR1 SGHTA, CDR2 FQGTGA. CDR3 length equals 15 residues. V shed 1 base and J 5 bases; nucleotides not matched to a gene: 7. The CDR3 loop is CASSLRQGDQETQYF. DNA of the CDR3: TGTGCCAGCAGCTTAAGACAGGGCGATCAGGAGACCCAGTACTTC.

The chain has TRBV28 and TRBJ2-2; D is tentatively TRBD1 or TRBD2 (5 bases each). Trimming removed 8 bases at V and 1 base at J, with 14 bases between. Germline CDR1 MDHEN, CDR2 SYDVKM. CDR3 length: 15 residues. The CDR3 bases are TGTGCCAGCCTGGGGTGGGGGTTGAACACCGGGGAGCTGTTTTTT. This translates into CASLGWGLNTGELFF.